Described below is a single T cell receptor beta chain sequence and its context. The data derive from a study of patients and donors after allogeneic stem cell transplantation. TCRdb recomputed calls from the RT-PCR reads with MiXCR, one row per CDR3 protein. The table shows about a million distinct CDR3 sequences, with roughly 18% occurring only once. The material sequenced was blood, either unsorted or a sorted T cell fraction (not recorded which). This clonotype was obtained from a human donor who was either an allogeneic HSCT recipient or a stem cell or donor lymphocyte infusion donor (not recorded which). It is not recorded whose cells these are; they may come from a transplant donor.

This CDR3 is CASSSYNRENTEAFF. The CDR3 coding sequence is TGTGCCAGCAGTTCGTACAATCGGGAGAACACTGAAGCTTTCTTT. The chain recombines TRBV7-9 with TRBJ1-1; D gene uncertain. This CDR3 comprises 15 residues. Germline V gene lookup returns CDR1 SEHNR and CDR2 FQNEAQ (reference sequence). V lost 6 bases and J 1 base, leaving 15 bases between the germline ends.